A selection of T cell receptor beta chains follows, all from one sample in a study of cytomegalovirus exposure and HLA in healthy donors. The assay was immunoSEQ multiplex PCR, and TCRdb's table has in-frame clones only and misses some. Among over 200,000 clones, more than 75% were seen once, and the ten largest hold 4.5% to 6%. What was sequenced was PBMCs. Source of these receptors: a woman in her forties in good health and CMV-seropositive. CDR3s include the opening cysteine and the closing phenylalanine or tryptophan. The order of the fields is V gene, CDR3 protein.

V: TRBV6-5
CDR3: CASSYSGSQGVRKAFF

V: TRBV6-1
CDR3: CASSEGHQETQYF

V: TRBV5-4
CDR3: CASSLEAGSTYEQYF

V: TRBV4-3
CDR3: CASSQDSRGYEQYF

V: TRBV5-4
CDR3: CASRPEGGPYNEQFF

V: TRBV5-4
CDR3: CASSLDSSGRVYEQYF

V: TRBV12-5
CDR3: CASERDSSSYNEQFF

V: TRBV10-1
CDR3: CASSPLKTASGANVLTF

V: TRBV7-2
CDR3: CAVSTGTMNTEAFF

V: TRBV19
CDR3: CASHRGLTTEAFF

V: TRBV2
CDR3: CASSGGQGDTDTRYF

V: TRBV6-1
CDR3: CASYLQGAGNEQFF

V: TRBV5-1
CDR3: CASGLVGGGPDTQYF

V: TRBV5-6
CDR3: CASSGAGLDSPLHF

V: TRBV21-1
CDR3: CASSKVETRVIDNQPQHF

V: TRBV10-3
CDR3: CAISEKGDTEAFF

V: TRBV11-2
CDR3: CASSFLRGQGTEAFF

V: TRBV4-2
CDR3: CASSQEASGGLGDTQYF

V: TRBV4-2
CDR3: CASSQDPGQGRNTIYF

V: TRBV6-5
CDR3: CASSYLSSTDTQYF

V: TRBV11-3
CDR3: CASSLVGAGGYTF

V: TRBV11-3
CDR3: CASSLTSGSYEQYF

V: TRBV4-2
CDR3: CASSQEGAGKNIQYF

V: TRBV19
CDR3: CASRIQGAPTQYF

V: TRBV18
CDR3: CASSSSGNTGELFF

V: TRBV7-2
CDR3: CASSLVTGGRGEQYF

V: TRBV4-1
CDR3: CASSQGTSGSDEQFF

V: TRBV7-9
CDR3: CASSLGLAGSNEQFF

V: TRBV9
CDR3: CASSVSGGPVGYF

V: TRBV2
CDR3: CASHREMNTEAFF

V: TRBV7-2
CDR3: CASSRLAGYEQYF

V: TRBV5-6
CDR3: CASSLRLAGPYEQYF

V: TRBV11-3
CDR3: CASSLDPGPNTEAFF

V: TRBV5-1
CDR3: CASSSQGQTNGYTF

V: TRBV30
CDR3: CAWRNLQVEQFF